This T cell receptor (beta chain) originates from a study of shared clonotypes between healthy human individuals. V shed 6 bases and J shed 7 bases, with 15 bases lying between them. Germline V gives CDR1 GTSNPN, CDR2 SVGIG (reference sequence). The CDR3 extends over 13 amino acids. Libraries were prepared by immunoSEQ multiplex PCR; TCRdb keeps only in-frame clonotypes and omits some of them. The sample shows 2 million to 2.5 million clones, about 95% of them seen only once. Sequenced: naive CD4+ T cells sorted from blood. Stated subset: CD45RA+ positively selected. This clonotype originated in a man younger than 30 in good health. The chain combines TRBV30 with TRBJ1-4; D remains ambiguous. The CDR3 here is CACSWVVAEKLFF. The CDR3 bases are TGTGCCTGCTCATGGGTGGTAGCTGAAAAACTGTTTTTT.